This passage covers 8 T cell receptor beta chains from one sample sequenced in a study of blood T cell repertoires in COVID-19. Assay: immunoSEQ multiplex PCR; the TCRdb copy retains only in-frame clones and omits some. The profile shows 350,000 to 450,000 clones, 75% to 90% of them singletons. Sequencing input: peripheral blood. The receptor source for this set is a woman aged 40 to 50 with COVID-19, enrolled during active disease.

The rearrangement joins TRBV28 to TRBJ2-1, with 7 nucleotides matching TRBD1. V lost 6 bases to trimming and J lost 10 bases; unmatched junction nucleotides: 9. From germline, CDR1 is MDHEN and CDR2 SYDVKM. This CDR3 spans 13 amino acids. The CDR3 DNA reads TGTGCCAGCAGCCTGACAGGGCTGGTGGAGCAGTTCTTC. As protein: CASSLTGLVEQFF.

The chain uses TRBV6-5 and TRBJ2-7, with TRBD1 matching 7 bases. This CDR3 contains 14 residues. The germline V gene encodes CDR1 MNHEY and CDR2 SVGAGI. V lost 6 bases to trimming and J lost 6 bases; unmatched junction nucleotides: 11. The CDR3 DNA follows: TGTGCCAGCAGAAATACAGGGGTTTGGGGCGAGCAGTACTTC. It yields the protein CASRNTGVWGEQYF.

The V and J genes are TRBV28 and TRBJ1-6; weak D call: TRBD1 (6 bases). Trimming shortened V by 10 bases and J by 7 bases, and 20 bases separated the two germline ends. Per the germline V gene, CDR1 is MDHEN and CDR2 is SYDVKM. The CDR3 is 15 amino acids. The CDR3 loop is CATIHTGRGNSPLHF. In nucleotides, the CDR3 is TGTGCCACCATACACACCGGGAGGGGGAATTCACCCCTCCACTTT.

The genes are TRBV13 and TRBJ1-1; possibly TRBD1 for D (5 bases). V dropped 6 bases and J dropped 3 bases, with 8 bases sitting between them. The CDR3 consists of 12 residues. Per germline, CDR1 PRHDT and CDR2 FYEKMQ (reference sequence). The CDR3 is CASRYRYTEAFF. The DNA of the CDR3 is TGTGCCAGCAGGTACAGGTACACTGAAGCTTTCTTT.

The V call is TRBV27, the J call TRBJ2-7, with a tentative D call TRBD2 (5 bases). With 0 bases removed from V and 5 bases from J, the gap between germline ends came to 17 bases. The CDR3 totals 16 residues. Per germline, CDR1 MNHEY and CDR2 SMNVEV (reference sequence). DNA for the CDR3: TGTGCCAGCAGTTTATCTATCGCGGGTGAAACCCACGAGCAGTACTTC. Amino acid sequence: CASSLSIAGETHEQYF.

As DNA, the CDR3 is TGTGCCAGTAGTAGTGCAGGGTGGGGTGTCTCTGGGGCCAACGTCCTGACTTTC. Encoded protein: CASSSAGWGVSGANVLTF. The rearrangement joins TRBV19 to TRBJ2-6, with a possible D match to TRBD1 (5 bases). The V end lost 4 bases, the J end lost 0 bases, and 16 bases lay between the germline ends. There are 18 residues in the CDR3. Germline lookup yields CDR1 LNHDA and CDR2 SQIVND (reference sequence).

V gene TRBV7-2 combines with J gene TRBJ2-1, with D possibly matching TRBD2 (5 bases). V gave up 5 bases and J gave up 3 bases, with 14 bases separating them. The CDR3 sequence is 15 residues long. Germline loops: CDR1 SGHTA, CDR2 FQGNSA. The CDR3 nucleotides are TGTGCCAGCAGCCCACGGGGTACCGGCTACAATGAGCAGTTCTTC. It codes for CASSPRGTGYNEQFF.

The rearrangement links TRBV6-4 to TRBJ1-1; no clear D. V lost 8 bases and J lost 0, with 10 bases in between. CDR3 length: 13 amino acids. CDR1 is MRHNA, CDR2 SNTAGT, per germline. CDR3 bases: TGTGCCAGCGGGCAGAATATGAACACTGAAGCTTTCTTT. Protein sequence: CASGQNMNTEAFF.